These T cell receptor beta chains were read from a single sample in a study of blood T cell repertoires in COVID-19. Some clones are missing from TCRdb's copy, which holds only in-frame ones; the method was immunoSEQ multiplex PCR. This table has about 140,000 clones, 88% appearing once. The sequenced material came from peripheral blood. These receptors were collected from a human donor in a cohort sampled during active COVID-19. Both conserved end residues are part of each CDR3. D genes are given only for firm matches. Expanded clones are given a class, and other clones once, few, many or no size at all.

v_gene	abundance	j_gene	d_gene	len	CDR3nt	CDR3aa
TRBV11-2	-	TRBJ2-1	TRBD1	15	TGTGCCAGCAGCTTAGACCCGGGACAGGGAGATGAGCAGTTCTTC	CASSLDPGQGDEQFF
TRBV3-1/TRBV3-2	-	TRBJ2-1	TRBD2	15	TGTGCCAGCAGCCAAGTAAGCGGGGGGAAGGATGAGCAGTTCTTC	CASSQVSGGKDEQFF
TRBV6-6	-	TRBJ2-7	-	13	TGTGCCAGCAGTTTAGGACAAAACTACGAGCAGTACTTC	CASSLGQNYEQYF
TRBV7-9	-	TRBJ1-2	-	15	TGTGCCAGCAGCTTCGACAGTAGAGCTAACTATGGCTACACCTTC	CASSFDSRANYGYTF
TRBV29-1	-	TRBJ2-1	TRBD1	12	TGCAGCGCGGGACAGCGGTACAATGAGCAGTTCTTC	CSAGQRYNEQFF
TRBV3-1/TRBV3-2	once	TRBJ1-3	TRBD1	15	TGTGCCAGCAGCCCTCCGGGACAGGGTAGTAACACCATATATTTT	CASSPPGQGSNTIYF
TRBV6-9	-	TRBJ2-7	-	12	TGTGCCAGCTCCGGGATCCCCCACGAGCAGTACTTC	CASSGIPHEQYF
TRBV10-3	-	TRBJ2-7	-	16	TGTGCCATCAGTGAGTCTCGTCTAGTCGGCTCCTACGAGCAGTACTTC	CAISESRLVGSYEQYF
TRBV9	-	TRBJ2-5	-	15	TGTGCCAGCAGCGGCGGGACCCTTGGCGAAGGGACCCAGTACTTC	CASSGGTLGEGTQYF
TRBV7-9	-	TRBJ2-7	-	16	TGTGCCAGCAGCGTGCAAGGGGCCACCTCGACCTACGAGCAGTACTTC	CASSVQGATSTYEQYF
TRBV5-8	-	TRBJ1-5	TRBD1	15	TGTGCCAGCAGCTCGCCGGGACAGGGGAATCAGCCCCAGCATTTT	CASSSPGQGNQPQHF
TRBV6-5	few	TRBJ1-3	-	15	TGTGCCAGCAGACGACAGTCGTTCTCTGGAAACACCATATATTTT	CASRRQSFSGNTIYF
TRBV10-3	-	TRBJ1-3	-	16	TGTGCCATCAGTGAGTCGGGCGGGGGACCTGGAAACACCATATATTTT	CAISESGGGPGNTIYF
TRBV6-1	-	TRBJ1-3	-	14	TGTGCCAGCAGTGAAGCGCCCAGTAGAAACACCATATATTTT	CASSEAPSRNTIYF
TRBV5-4	-	TRBJ2-1	TRBD2	15	TGTGCCAGCAGGGCCGGGACTAGCCAAACCAATGAGCAGTTCTTC	CASRAGTSQTNEQFF
TRBV30	-	TRBJ1-5	-	13	TGTGCCTGGAGTGTACCGGTACCGCAGCCCCAGCATTTT	CAWSVPVPQPQHF
TRBV10-3	-	TRBJ2-5	TRBD2	13	TGTGCCATCAGTGGGTATAGCGGGGAGACCCAGTACTTC	CAISGYSGETQYF
TRBV10-3	-	TRBJ2-1	TRBD2	15	TGTGCCGCACAGGGACTAGCGGGGGTAAACTATGAGCAGTTCTTC	CAAQGLAGVNYEQFF
TRBV15	-	TRBJ2-7	-	16	TGTGCCACCAGCAGACCCAACGACTATCCCGTCTACGAGCAGTACTTC	CATSRPNDYPVYEQYF
TRBV19	-	TRBJ2-7	-	12	TGTGCCAGTAGTATGGGCAGGCGCGAGCAGTACTTC	CASSMGRREQYF
TRBV7-9	-	TRBJ2-1	TRBD2	14	TGTGCCAGCAGCCCATCTTCGCGGGGGAATGAGCAGTTCTTC	CASSPSSRGNEQFF